These 2 T cell receptor beta chains were sequenced from one sample in a study of blood T cell repertoires in COVID-19. Assay: immunoSEQ multiplex PCR; the TCRdb copy retains only in-frame clones and omits some. The repertoire has 200,000 to 300,000 clones, around nine tenths of them found once; the top ten carry about 2.1%. The sequenced sample was peripheral blood. These receptors were collected from a man under 40 with active or convalescent COVID-19.

The CDR3 DNA sequence: TGTGCCATCAGTGAGTCGAAGTTGGCAGGGGGAAATTCACCCCTCCACTTT. Translating gives CAISESKLAGGNSPLHF. The chain is built from TRBV10-3 and TRBJ1-6, with TRBD1 identical over 7 bases. The germline V gene has CDR1 ENHRY and CDR2 SYGVKD. Trimming took 0 bases from V and 7 from J; bases not matched to a gene: 9. CDR3 length: 17 amino acids.

The chain is built from TRBV7-2 and TRBJ2-1, with a weak D call TRBD1 (5 bases). Germline V gene data show CDR1 as SGHTA and CDR2 as FQGNSA. Trimming removed 1 base at V and 8 bases at J, with 12 bases between. The CDR3 is made up of 14 amino acids. The CDR3 DNA reads as TGTGCCAGCAGCTTAGGTCGGCAGGGCTATGAGCAGTTCTTC. Translating gives CASSLGRQGYEQFF.